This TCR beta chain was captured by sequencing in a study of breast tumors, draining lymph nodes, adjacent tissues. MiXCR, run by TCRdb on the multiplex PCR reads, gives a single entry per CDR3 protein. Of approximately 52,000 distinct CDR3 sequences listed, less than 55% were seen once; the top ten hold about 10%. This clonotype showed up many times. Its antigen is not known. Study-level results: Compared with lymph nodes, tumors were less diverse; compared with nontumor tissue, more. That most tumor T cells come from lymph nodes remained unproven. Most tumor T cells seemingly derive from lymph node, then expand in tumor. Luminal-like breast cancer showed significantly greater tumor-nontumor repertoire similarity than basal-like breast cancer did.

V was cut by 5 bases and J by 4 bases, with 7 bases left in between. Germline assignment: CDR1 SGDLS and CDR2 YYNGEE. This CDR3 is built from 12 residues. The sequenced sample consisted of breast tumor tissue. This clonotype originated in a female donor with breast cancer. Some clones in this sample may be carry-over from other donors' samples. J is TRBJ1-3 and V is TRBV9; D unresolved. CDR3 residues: CASRDAGNTIYF. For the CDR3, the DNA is TGTGCCAGCAGGGACGCCGGAAACACCATATATTTT.